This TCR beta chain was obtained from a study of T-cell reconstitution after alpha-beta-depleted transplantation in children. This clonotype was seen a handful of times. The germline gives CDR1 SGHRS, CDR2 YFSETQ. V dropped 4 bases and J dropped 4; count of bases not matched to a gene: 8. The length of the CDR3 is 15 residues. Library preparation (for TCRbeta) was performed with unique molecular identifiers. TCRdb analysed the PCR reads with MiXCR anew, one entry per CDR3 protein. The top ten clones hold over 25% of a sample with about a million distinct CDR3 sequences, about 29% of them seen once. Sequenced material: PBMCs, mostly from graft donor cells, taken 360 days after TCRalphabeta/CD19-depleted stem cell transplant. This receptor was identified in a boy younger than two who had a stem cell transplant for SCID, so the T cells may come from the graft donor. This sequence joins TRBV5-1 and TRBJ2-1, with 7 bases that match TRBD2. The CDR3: CASSALAGSYNEQFF. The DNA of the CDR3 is TGCGCCAGCAGCGCTTTAGCGGGCTCTTACAATGAGCAGTTCTTC.